The clone carrying this TCR beta chain showed up many times. Its cognate antigen is unknown. TCRdb re-analysed the reads in MiXCR, keeping a single row per CDR3 protein. This sample has about 14,000 distinct CDR3 sequences; approximately 14% occur once, and the top ten carry less than 20%. The entry originates in a study of type 1 regulatory T cells. Study-wide background: This in vitro CD4 product, T-allo10, is enriched for Tr1 cells and alloantigen-specific.

V trimming: 1 base; J trimming: 5 bases; junction bases outside the gene matches: 8. CDR1 is SEHNR, CDR2 FQNEAQ, per germline (reference sequence). There are 17 residues in the CDR3. The chain uses TRBV7-9 and TRBJ2-3; 11 bases are shared with TRBD1. The clonotype originates from a human donor in good health. Sequencing input: cultured T cells, either the whole culture or a sorted T cell fraction (not recorded which). Here the CDR3 reads CASSLVGGTGGRDTQYF. The CDR3 nucleotides are TGTGCCAGCAGCTTAGTCGGCGGGACAGGGGGGAGAGATACGCAGTATTTT.